Sequencing of this T cell receptor beta chain was carried out in a study of Ad26.COV2.S vaccination and SARS-CoV-2 variants. As for the study in general: This donor came from the COV1001 trial of Ad26.COV2.S.

As for treatment: around 19 received Ad26.COV2.S at low or high dose, single or two shots; a few received placebo; per-sample allocation not given. Sampling was performed 63 days after the first vaccine or placebo injection. Donor was an adult aged 18-55 years in Boston. SARS-CoV-2 spike from the Wuhan strain was encoded by the vaccine, an Ad26 vector. The method was immunoSEQ multiplex PCR; TCRdb's version includes in-frame clones alone and lacks a portion of them. The sample lists about 410,000 clones; 92% were seen once. Germline CDR1 WSHSY, CDR2 SAAADI. The CDR3 loop spans 14 amino acids. The germline V and J ends were trimmed by 7 bases and 2 bases, with 12 bases remaining between them.

The chain joins TRBV10-2 to TRBJ1-5; D uncertain. This receptor was taken from a person aged 18-65 years who received the Ad26.COV2.S COVID-19 vaccine or a placebo. Sequences were derived from peripheral blood, sampled in a trial of Ad26.COV2.S vaccine versus placebo. For the CDR3, the DNA is TGCGCCAGCACCCCGTCGAATGGCAATCAGCCCCAGCATTTT. Protein product: CASTPSNGNQPQHF.